This T cell receptor (beta chain) was identified in a study of blood T cell repertoires in COVID-19. Across the whole study: The study drew acute and convalescent COVID-19 samples from the United States, Italy and Spain.

Participants were aged about 18 to 89 years from about two dozen US areas. The study assigned cohorts using participant-reported clinical history. The V and J ends lost 2 bases and 1 base respectively, with 14 bases between them. Looked up from germline, CDR1 is SGHVS and CDR2 is FNYEAQ. The CDR3 contains 17 residues. Authors' data handling: Counts of nucleated cells, estimated from reference gene primer amplification, were obtained. Here immunoSEQ multiplex PCR was the method, and the copy in TCRdb shows in-frame clones only, minus some. The DNA gave D and trimming, while V, J and clone size come from that table. The sample holds some 200,000 clones, roughly 80% seen once.

This TCR was sampled from a woman aged 45-65 years who had been exposed to COVID-19. Sequenced: PBMCs or T cells enriched from blood (not recorded which). The chain combines TRBV7-6 with TRBJ2-2; D gene ambiguous. CDR3 in DNA: TGTGCCAGCAGCTTACCGCCGGGTCTCCTGAACACCGGGGAGCTGTTTTTT. Encoded protein: CASSLPPGLLNTGELFF. Full variable domain (rest looked up from reference TRBV7-6 and TRBJ2-2): GAGVSQSPRYKVTKRGQDVALRCDPISGHVSLYWYRQALGQGPEFLTYFNYEAQQDKSGLPNDRFSAERPEGSISTLTIQRTEQRDSAMYRCASSLPPGLLNTGELFFGEGSRLTVL.